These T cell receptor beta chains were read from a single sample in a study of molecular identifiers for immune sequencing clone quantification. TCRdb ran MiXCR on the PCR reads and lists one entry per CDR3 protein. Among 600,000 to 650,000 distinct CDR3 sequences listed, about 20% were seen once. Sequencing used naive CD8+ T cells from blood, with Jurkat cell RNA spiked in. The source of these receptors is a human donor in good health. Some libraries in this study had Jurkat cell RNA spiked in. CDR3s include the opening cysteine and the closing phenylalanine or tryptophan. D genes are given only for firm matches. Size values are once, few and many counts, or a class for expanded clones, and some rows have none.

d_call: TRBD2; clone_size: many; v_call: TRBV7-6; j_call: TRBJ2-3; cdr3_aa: CASSLSGRSGDTQYF; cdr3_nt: TGTGCCAGCAGCTTGAGCGGGAGGTCGGGAGATACGCAGTATTTT
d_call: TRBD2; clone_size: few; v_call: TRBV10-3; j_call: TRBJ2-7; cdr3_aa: CAISESEETSGQDYEQYF; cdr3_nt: TGTGCCATCAGTGAGTCGGAGGAGACTAGCGGCCAAGACTACGAGCAGTACTTC
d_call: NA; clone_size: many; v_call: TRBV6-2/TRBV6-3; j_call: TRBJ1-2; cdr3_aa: CASSYETLYGYTF; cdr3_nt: TGTGCCAGCAGTTATGAGACCCTGTATGGCTACACCTTC
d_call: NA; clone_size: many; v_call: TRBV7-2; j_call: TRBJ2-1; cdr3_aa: CASSLVWEATYNEQFF; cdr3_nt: TGTGCCAGCAGCTTAGTATGGGAAGCTACCTACAATGAGCAGTTCTTC
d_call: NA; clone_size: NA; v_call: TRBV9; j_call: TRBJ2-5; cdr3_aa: CAGSQSGTQETQYF; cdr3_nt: TGTGCCGGCAGCCAATCTGGGACCCAAGAGACCCAGTACTTC
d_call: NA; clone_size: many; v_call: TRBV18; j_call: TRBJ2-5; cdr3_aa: CASSPPSSSLTQYF; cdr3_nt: TGTGCCAGCTCACCACCTTCCTCGAGTTTGACCCAGTACTTC
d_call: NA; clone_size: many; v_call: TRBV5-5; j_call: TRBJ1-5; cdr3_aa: CASSTAPYSNQPQHF; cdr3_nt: TGTGCCAGCAGCACCGCCCCTTATAGCAATCAGCCCCAGCATTTT
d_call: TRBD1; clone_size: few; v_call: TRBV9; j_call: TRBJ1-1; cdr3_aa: CASSGRQGGNEAFF; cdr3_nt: TGTGCCAGCAGCGGACGACAGGGCGGGAATGAAGCTTTCTTT
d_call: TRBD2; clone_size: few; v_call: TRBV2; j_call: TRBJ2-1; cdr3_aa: CASSEEGLAVKF; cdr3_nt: TGTGCCAGCAGTGAAGAGGGACTAGCGGTGAAGTTC
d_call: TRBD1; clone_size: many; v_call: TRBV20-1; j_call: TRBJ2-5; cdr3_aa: CSAPLQGETQYF; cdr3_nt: TGCAGTGCCCCTTTACAGGGGGAGACCCAGTACTTC
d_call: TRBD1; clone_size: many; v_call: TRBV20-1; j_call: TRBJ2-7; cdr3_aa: CSARDGQGVPYEQYF; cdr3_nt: TGCAGTGCTAGAGACGGACAGGGAGTACCCTACGAGCAGTACTTC
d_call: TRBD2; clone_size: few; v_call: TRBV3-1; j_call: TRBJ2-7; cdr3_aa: CASSQDRSGVALSSYEQYF; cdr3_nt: TGTGCCAGCAGCCAAGATAGAAGCGGGGTAGCCCTGAGCTCCTACGAGCAGTACTTC
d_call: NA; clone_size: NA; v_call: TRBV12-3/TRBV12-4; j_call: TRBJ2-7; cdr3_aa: CASSLTPPRSIYEQYF; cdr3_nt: TGTGCCAGCAGTTTAACACCCCCCCGGTCCATCTACGAGCAGTACTTC
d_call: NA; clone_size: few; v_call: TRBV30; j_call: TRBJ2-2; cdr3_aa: CAWSVHREELFF; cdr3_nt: TGTGCCTGGAGTGTACACCGCGAGGAGCTGTTTTTT
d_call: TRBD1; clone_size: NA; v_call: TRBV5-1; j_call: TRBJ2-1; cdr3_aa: CASSAPRQGVNEQFF; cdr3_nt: TGCGCCAGCAGCGCTCCCCGACAGGGGGTTAATGAGCAGTTCTTC
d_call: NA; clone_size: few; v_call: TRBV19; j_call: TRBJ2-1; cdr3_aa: CASSIGTYNEQFF; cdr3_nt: TGTGCCAGTAGTATAGGAACTTACAATGAGCAGTTCTTC
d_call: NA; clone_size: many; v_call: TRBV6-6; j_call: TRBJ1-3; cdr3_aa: CASSFPGSMGGNTIYF; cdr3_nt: TGTGCCAGCAGTTTCCCCGGGTCTATGGGAGGAAACACCATATATTTT
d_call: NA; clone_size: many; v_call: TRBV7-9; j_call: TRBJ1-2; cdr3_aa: CASSFSEGLSGYTF; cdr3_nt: TGTGCCAGCAGCTTCTCTGAGGGCTTGAGCGGCTACACCTTC
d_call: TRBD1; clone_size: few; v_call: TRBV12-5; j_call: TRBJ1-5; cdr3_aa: CTSGLGGTGGNNQPQHF; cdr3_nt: TGTACTAGTGGTTTGGGGGGGACAGGGGGGAACAATCAGCCCCAGCATTTT
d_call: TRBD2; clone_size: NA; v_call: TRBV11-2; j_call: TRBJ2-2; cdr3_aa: CASSPRTSGRFLPGELFF; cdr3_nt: TGTGCCAGCAGCCCGCGGACTAGCGGGAGGTTTCTTCCCGGGGAGCTGTTTTTT
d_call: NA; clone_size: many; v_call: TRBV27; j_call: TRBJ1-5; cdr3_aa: CASSVGQNNQPQHF; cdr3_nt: TGTGCCAGCAGTGTCGGACAGAACAATCAGCCCCAGCATTTT
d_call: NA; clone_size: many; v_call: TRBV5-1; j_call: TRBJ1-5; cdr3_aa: CASSPAGNSNQPQHF; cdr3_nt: TGCGCCAGCAGCCCTGCGGGGAATAGCAATCAGCCCCAGCATTTT
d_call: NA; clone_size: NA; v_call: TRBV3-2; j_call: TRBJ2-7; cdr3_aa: CAGLSKGEQYF; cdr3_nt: TGTGCCGGGCTATCAAAGGGCGAGCAGTACTTC
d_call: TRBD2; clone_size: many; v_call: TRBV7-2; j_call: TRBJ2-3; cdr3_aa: CASSLGTSGGSYTDTQYF; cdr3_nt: TGTGCCAGCAGCTTGGGGACTAGCGGGGGTTCCTACACAGATACGCAGTATTTT
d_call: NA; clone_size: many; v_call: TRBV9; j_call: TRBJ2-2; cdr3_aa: CASSVGGSGNTGELFF; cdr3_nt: TGTGCCAGCAGCGTAGGGGGCAGTGGCAACACCGGGGAGCTGTTTTTT
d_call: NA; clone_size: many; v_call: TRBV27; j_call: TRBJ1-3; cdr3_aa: CASSPGQHSGNTIYF; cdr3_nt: TGTGCCAGCAGTCCCGGACAGCACTCTGGAAACACCATATATTTT
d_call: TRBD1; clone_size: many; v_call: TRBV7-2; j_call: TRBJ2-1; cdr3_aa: CASSITGTGYNEQFF; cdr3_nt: TGTGCCAGCAGCATAACCGGGACAGGTTACAATGAGCAGTTCTTC
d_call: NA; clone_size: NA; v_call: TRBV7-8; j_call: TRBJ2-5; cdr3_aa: CASSLGSQETLYF; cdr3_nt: TGTGCCAGCAGCTTAGGCAGTCAAGAGACCCTGTACTTC
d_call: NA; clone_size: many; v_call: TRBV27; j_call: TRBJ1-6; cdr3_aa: CASSLQGYNSPLHF; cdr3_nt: TGTGCCAGTAGTTTGCAGGGGTATAATTCACCCCTCCACTTT
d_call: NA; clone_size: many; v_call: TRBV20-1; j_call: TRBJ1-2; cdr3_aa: CSADSGGVYGYTF; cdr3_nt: TGCAGTGCCGATTCCGGAGGGGTCTATGGCTACACCTTC
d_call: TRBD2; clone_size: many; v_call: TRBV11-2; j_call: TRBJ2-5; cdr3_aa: CASSWTSGGEETQYF; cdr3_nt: TGTGCCAGCAGCTGGACTAGCGGGGGAGAAGAGACCCAGTACTTC
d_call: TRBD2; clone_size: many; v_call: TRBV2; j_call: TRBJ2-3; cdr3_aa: CALMMAGESDTQYF; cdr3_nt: TGTGCCCTAATGATGGCGGGGGAATCAGATACGCAGTATTTT
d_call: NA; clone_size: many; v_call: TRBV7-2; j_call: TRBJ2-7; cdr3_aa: CASSLVVAFYEQYF; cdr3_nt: TGTGCCAGCAGCTTAGTAGTCGCTTTCTACGAGCAGTACTTC
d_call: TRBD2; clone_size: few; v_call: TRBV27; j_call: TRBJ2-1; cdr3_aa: CASSLSSGRGNEQFF; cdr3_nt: TGTGCCAGCAGTTTATCTAGCGGGAGGGGCAATGAGCAGTTCTTC
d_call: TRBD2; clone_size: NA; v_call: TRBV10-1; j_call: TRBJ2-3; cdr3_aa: CASSESLGLPTDTQYF; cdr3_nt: TGCGCCAGCAGTGAGTCTCTGGGACTACCTACAGATACGCAGTATTTT
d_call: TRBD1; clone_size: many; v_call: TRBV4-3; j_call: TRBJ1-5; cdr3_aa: CASSQEAGTGGQPQHF; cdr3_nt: TGCGCCAGCAGCCAAGAGGCCGGGACAGGGGGTCAGCCCCAGCATTTT
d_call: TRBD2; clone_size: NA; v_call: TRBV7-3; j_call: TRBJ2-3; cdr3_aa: CASSLNPGLAAADTQYF; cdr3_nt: TGTGCCAGCAGCTTAAATCCCGGTCTAGCGGCCGCAGATACGCAGTATTTT
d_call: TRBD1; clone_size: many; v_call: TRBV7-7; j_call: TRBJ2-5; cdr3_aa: CASSLNQGAETQYF; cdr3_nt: TGTGCCAGCAGCTTAAACCAGGGGGCAGAGACCCAGTACTTC
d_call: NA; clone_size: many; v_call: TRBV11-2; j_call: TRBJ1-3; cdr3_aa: CASSSGPVAGNTIYF; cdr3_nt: TGTGCCAGCAGCTCAGGGCCGGTTGCTGGAAACACCATATATTTT
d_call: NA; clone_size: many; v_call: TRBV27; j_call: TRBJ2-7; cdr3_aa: CASCSRSGPSYEQYF; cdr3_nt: TGTGCCAGCTGCAGCCGGAGCGGGCCCTCCTACGAGCAGTACTTC
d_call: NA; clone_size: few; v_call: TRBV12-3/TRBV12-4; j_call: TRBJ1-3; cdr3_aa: CAGGGGPGNTIYF; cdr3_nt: TGTGCCGGGGGTGGGGGTCCTGGAAACACCATATATTTT
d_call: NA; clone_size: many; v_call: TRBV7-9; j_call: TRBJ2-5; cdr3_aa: CASSLGSLGEETQYF; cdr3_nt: TGTGCCAGCAGCTTAGGTAGCCTCGGCGAAGAGACCCAGTACTTC
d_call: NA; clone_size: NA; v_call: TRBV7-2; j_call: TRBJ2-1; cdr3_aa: CASSYETSLGNEQFF; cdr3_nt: TGTGCCAGCAGCTATGAGACTAGTTTAGGCAATGAGCAGTTCTTC
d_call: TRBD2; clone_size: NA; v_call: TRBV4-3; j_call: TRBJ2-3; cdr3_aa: CASSQDTGEVAGVTDTQYF; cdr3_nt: TGCGCCAGCAGCCAAGACACAGGGGAAGTAGCGGGAGTCACAGATACGCAGTATTTT
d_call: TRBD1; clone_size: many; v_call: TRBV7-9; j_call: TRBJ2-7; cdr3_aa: CASSGRSGTGGLEQYF; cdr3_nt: TGTGCCAGCAGCGGGCGTTCCGGGACAGGAGGACTGGAGCAGTACTTC
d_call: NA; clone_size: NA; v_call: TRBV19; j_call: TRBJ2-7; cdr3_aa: CASSPLSGYYEQYF; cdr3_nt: TGTGCCAGTAGCCCTTTATCCGGATACTACGAGCAGTACTTC
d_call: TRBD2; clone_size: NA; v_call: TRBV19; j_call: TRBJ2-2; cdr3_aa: CASSMSGLAGPTNTGELFF; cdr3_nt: TGTGCCAGTAGTATGTCGGGACTAGCGGGCCCGACGAACACCGGGGAGCTGTTTTTT
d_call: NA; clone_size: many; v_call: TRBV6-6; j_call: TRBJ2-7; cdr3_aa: CASSNPDRRIYEQYF; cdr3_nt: TGTGCCAGCAGTAACCCAGACAGGAGAATCTACGAGCAGTACTTC
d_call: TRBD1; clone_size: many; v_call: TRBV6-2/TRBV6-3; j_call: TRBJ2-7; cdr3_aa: CASSSERQGYEQYF; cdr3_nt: TGTGCCAGCAGTTCCGAACGACAGGGTTACGAGCAGTACTTC
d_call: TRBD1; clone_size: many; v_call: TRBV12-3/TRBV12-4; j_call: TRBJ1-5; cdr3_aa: CASSLVPQGEGNQPQHF; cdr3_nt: TGTGCCAGCAGTTTAGTTCCCCAGGGGGAAGGCAATCAGCCCCAGCATTTT
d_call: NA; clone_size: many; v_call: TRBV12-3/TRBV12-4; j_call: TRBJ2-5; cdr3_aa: CASSPGLAVETQYF; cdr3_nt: TGTGCCAGCAGCCCCGGGCTAGCCGTAGAGACCCAGTACTTC
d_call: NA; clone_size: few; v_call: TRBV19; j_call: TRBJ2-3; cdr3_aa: CATTGPSTDTQYF; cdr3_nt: TGTGCCACTACTGGGCCTAGCACAGATACGCAGTATTTT
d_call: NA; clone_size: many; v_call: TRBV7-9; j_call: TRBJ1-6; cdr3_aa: CASSLVGDNSPLHF; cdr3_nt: TGTGCCAGCAGCTTAGTTGGGGATAATTCACCCCTCCACTTT